This entry lists 31 T cell receptor beta chains sequenced from one sample in a study of blood T cell repertoires in COVID-19. This table comes from immunoSEQ multiplex PCR, and its TCRdb copy is limited to in-frame clones, with some not included. The data show about 300,000 clones, 85% seen once. Sequencing used PBMCs or T cells enriched from blood (not recorded which). The receptors were gathered from a woman between 50 and 59 years old who had recovered from COVID-19.

This chain uses TRBV6-2 or TRBV6-3 with TRBJ2-7; the D is unclear. The length of the CDR3 is 17 residues. The V gene's germline CDR1 is MNHEY and CDR2 SVGEGT. Trimming cost V 2 bases and J 2 bases, with 19 bases left between them. CDR3 sequence reads: CASSYVAGQPPPYEQYF. CDR3 DNA sequence: TGTGCCAGCAGTTACGTGGCAGGTCAACCTCCCCCCTACGAGCAGTACTTC.

The table lists this clone with a count of one. The chain recombines TRBV11-2 with TRBJ1-2; D is possibly TRBD1 (5 bases). V was shortened by 4 bases and J by 11 bases, with 17 bases between the two germline ends. The CDR3 totals 13 residues. Germline V gene lookup returns CDR1 SGHAT and CDR2 FQNNGV. The CDR3 DNA sequence: TGTGCCAGCAGCTCGAGACCGGGCCAGGGTTACACCTTC. This sequence encodes CASSSRPGQGYTF. The full variable domain, in which reference TRBV11-2 and TRBJ1-2 provide the parts outside the CDR3, is EAGVAQSPRYKIIEKRQSVAFWCNPISGHATLYWYQQILGQGPKLLIQFQNNGVVDDSQLPKDRFSAERLKGVDSTLKIQPAKLEDSAVYLCASSSRPGQGYTFGSGTRLTVV.

The rearrangement uses TRBV27 and TRBJ1-6; D is unresolved. The V and J ends lost 5 bases and 4 bases respectively, with 24 bases between them. Germline assignment: CDR1 MNHEY and CDR2 SMNVEV (reference sequence). The CDR3 runs to 19 residues. As DNA, the CDR3 is TGTGCCAGCAGTCGGCCTCCGCGGACTGACCTAACTTATAATTCACCCCTCCACTTT. It is translated as CASSRPPRTDLTYNSPLHF.

The CDR3 bases are TGCGCCAGCAGTCCCGACAGGGGGAAGGGAAATCAGCCCCAGCATTTT. Translating it yields CASSPDRGKGNQPQHF. This sequence joins TRBV23-1 and TRBJ1-5; TRBD1 matches at 9 bases. TRBV23-1 is classed as an ORF, of uncertain function. V was clipped by 4 bases and J by 4 bases; unmatched bases: 8. The CDR3 has 16 residues.

The rearrangement links TRBV3-1 (or the pseudogene TRBV3-2) to TRBJ2-7; D remains ambiguous. In germline, CDR1 is LGHDT, CDR2 YNNKEL (reference sequence). The CDR3 runs 11 residues. Trimming cost V 5 bases and J 7 bases, with 9 bases left between them. CDR3 sequence (DNA): TGTGCCAGCAGCAAAGGGCGGGAGCAGTACTTC. Protein sequence: CASSKGREQYF.

This clone came up once. This rearrangement joins TRBV10-3 to TRBJ2-3; D possibly corresponds to TRBD1 (6 bases). The germline V gene has CDR1 ENHRY and CDR2 SYGVKD. The length of the CDR3 is 17 residues. The ends were cut back, 10 bases at V and 6 bases at J, with 29 bases in the middle. The CDR3 region is CATKDSLGVNWVDTQYF. CDR3 nucleotides: TGTGCCACGAAGGACAGTCTGGGGGTGAATTGGGTGGATACGCAGTATTTT.

V is TRBV1 and J is TRBJ2-5; the table gives TRBD2 as D, unverified against the DNA. TRBV1 is a documented pseudogene. The CDR3 totals 12 residues. DNA of the CDR3: TGCACCAGCAGCCACCCGCAAGAGACCCAGTACTTC. Its translation is CTSSHPQETQYF.

The gene calls are TRBV5-5 and TRBJ2-5, with TRBD2 matching over 9 bases. Trimming took 4 bases from V and 7 from J; bases not matched to a gene: 11. CDR3 length equals 15 residues. Germline CDR1 and CDR2: SGHKS and YYEKEE (reference sequence). This CDR3 reads CASSIRGLAQVTQYF. The CDR3 nucleotides are TGTGCCAGCAGCATCCGGGGACTAGCCCAGGTGACCCAGTACTTC. Filled out from reference TRBV5-5 and TRBJ2-5, the complete variable domain reads DAGVTQSPTHLIKTRGQQVTLRCSPISGHKSVSWYQQVLGQGPQFIFQYYEKEERGRGNFPDRFSARQFPNYSSELNVNALLLGDSALYLCASSIRGLAQVTQYFGPGTRLLVL.

This clone was observed a handful of times. V gene TRBV30 combines with J gene TRBJ2-5; a weak D match, TRBD2 (5 bases). CDR1 is GTSNPN and CDR2 is SVGIG in the germline V gene (reference sequence). V shed 2 bases and J shed 0 bases, with 7 bases lying between them. The CDR3 extends over 13 amino acids. CDR3 DNA: TGTGCCTGGAGTTGGGAGAACCAAGAGACCCAGTACTTC. Residues: CAWSWENQETQYF.

This clone was seen only a few times. This chain connects TRBV6-5 to TRBJ1-4, with D maybe TRBD1 (6 bases). V lost 8 bases, J lost 4 bases, and 17 bases lay in between. CDR1 and CDR2 from the germline V gene are MNHEY and SVGAGI. The CDR3 runs to 15 residues. The CDR3 is CASSPTGGRNEKLFF. The CDR3 DNA reads as TGTGCCAGCTCCCCTACGGGGGGCCGTAATGAAAAACTGTTTTTT.

This clone was observed once. The chain has TRBV5-1 and TRBJ2-5, with D perhaps matching TRBD1 (5 bases). The V gene's germline CDR1 is SGHRS and CDR2 YFSETQ. The CDR3 spans 13 residues. V lost 1 base and J lost 2, with 6 bases in between. The DNA for the CDR3 is TGCGCCAGCAGCTTGAGGGGACAAGAGACCCAGTACTTC. Amino acids: CASSLRGQETQYF.

The CDR3 DNA reads as TGTGCCAGCAGCTTCACAGGGGAGAACACTGAAGCTTTCTTT. It translates to CASSFTGENTEAFF. The chain recombines TRBV9 with TRBJ1-1; 7 bases agree with TRBD1. Germline CDR1 and CDR2: SGDLS and YYNGEE. The CDR3 is made up of 14 amino acids. Trimming cost V 4 bases and J 1 base; bases outside gene matches: 4.

The rearrangement joins TRBV7-8 to TRBJ1-5; D gene ambiguous. V was shortened by 4 bases and J by 6 bases, with 13 bases between the two germline ends. CDR3 size: 14 residues. In germline, CDR1 is SGHVS, CDR2 FQNEAQ. In DNA form, the CDR3 reads TGTGCCAGCAGCTCATTCGTGGAGGGTCAGCCCCAGCATTTT. It encodes CASSSFVEGQPQHF.

Notes on this clone: Other nucleotide sequences in the sample specify the same CDR3. V is TRBV6-5 and J is TRBJ1-4; D is ambiguous. Germline V CDR1 and CDR2: MNHEY, SVGAGI. The V end lost 5 bases, the J end lost 4 bases, and 8 bases lay between the germline ends. There are 13 residues in the CDR3. In DNA, the CDR3 is TGTGCCAGCAGTATCGAGGGTAATGAAAAACTGTTTTTT. It codes for CASSIEGNEKLFF.

The chain couples TRBV18 to TRBJ2-1; no firm D call. The CDR3 has 13 residues. Trimming left V 2 bases short and J 6 bases short, with 8 bases between. Per germline, CDR1 KGHSH and CDR2 LQKENI. The CDR3 spells CASSPSTVNEQFF. The CDR3 DNA follows: TGTGCCAGCTCACCAAGCACAGTCAATGAGCAGTTCTTC. Full variable domain (outside the CDR3, taken from reference TRBV18 and TRBJ2-1): NAGVMQNPRHLVRRRGQEARLRCSPMKGHSHVYWYRQLPEEGLKFMVYLQKENIIDESGMPKERFSAEFPKEGPSILRIQQVVRGDSAAYFCASSPSTVNEQFFGPGTRLTVL.

The chain uses TRBV6-1 and TRBJ1-3, with D hard to call. CDR1 and CDR2 (germline): MNHNS, SASEGT. This CDR3 has 13 residues. V was trimmed by 0 bases and J by 8 bases, leaving 8 bases between them. CDR3 bases: TGTGCCAGCAGTGAAGCGCGGGTGGACACCATATATTTT. It codes for CASSEARVDTIYF.

This clone was seen a handful of times. V gene TRBV5-1 combines with J gene TRBJ2-5, with TRBD2 identical over 11 bases. Germline CDR1 is SGHRS and CDR2 is YFSETQ. Unmatched junction bases numbered 9, after V lost 6 bases and J lost 5 bases. The CDR3 contains 15 residues. CDR3 nucleotides: TGCGCCAGCAATCTAGCGGGGGGCGTATTCGAGACCCAGTACTTC. Translated, it gives CASNLAGGVFETQYF.

The V call is TRBV14, the J call TRBJ2-2, with a possible D match to TRBD1 (5 bases). The CDR3 is made up of 17 amino acids. With 4 bases removed from V and 5 bases from J, the gap between germline ends came to 20 bases. The germline CDR1 and CDR2 sequences are SGHDN and FVKESK. This CDR3 is CASSPQRGRVETGELFF. The CDR3 DNA sequence: TGTGCCAGCAGCCCACAAAGGGGCAGGGTAGAGACCGGGGAGCTGTTTTTT.

The chain joins TRBV2 to TRBJ2-1; tentatively, D is TRBD2 (5 bases). V was clipped by 2 bases and J by 3 bases, with 14 bases between them. This CDR3 region has 16 residues. Germline V gene sequence: CDR1 SNHLY, CDR2 FYNNEI. CDR3 protein: CASSEPPDFRYNEQFF. Written as DNA, the CDR3 is TGTGCCAGCAGTGAACCCCCGGACTTTCGCTACAATGAGCAGTTCTTC.

This rearrangement joins TRBV4-2 to TRBJ1-1; D not resolved. Trimming took off 3 bases at V and 1 base at J, with 15 bases between the two ends. Germline CDR1 and CDR2: LGHNA and YNFKEQ. The CDR3 has 16 amino acids. In nucleotides, the CDR3 is TGTGCCAGCAGCCATTCCGAGAATGAGCGGAACACTGAAGCTTTCTTT. It is translated as CASSHSENERNTEAFF.

This clone was seen only a few times. The chain carries TRBV11-2 and TRBJ1-1; tentative D call: TRBD1 (6 bases). Germline CDR1 and CDR2: SGHAT and FQNNGV. The CDR3 is 14 residues long. The V end was cut by 5 bases, the J end by 1 base, with 11 bases between. As DNA, the CDR3 is TGTGCCAGCAGCCCAGGGGATAGGAACACTGAAGCTTTCTTT. It translates to CASSPGDRNTEAFF.

This chain uses TRBV28 with TRBJ2-3; the D is unclear. The CDR3 runs to 14 residues. Germline lookup yields CDR1 MDHEN and CDR2 SYDVKM. The ends were cut back, 6 bases at V and 4 bases at J, with 14 bases in the middle. CDR3 DNA: TGTGCCAGCAGCCCTCCTTTCGTCGCAGATACGCAGTATTTT. It codes for CASSPPFVADTQYF.

This chain connects TRBV9 to TRBJ2-7; the match to TRBD2 covers 9 bases. Trimming at V came to 4 bases and at J to 9 bases, leaving 14 bases not matched to a gene. The CDR3 runs to 15 residues. CDR1 is SGDLS and CDR2 is YYNGEE in the germline V gene. The DNA of the CDR3 is TGTGCCAGCAGCCCCGACCCTGGGACTAGCTCGGTGCAGTACTTC. Amino acid sequence: CASSPDPGTSSVQYF. The whole variable domain, filled in from reference TRBV9 and TRBJ2-7, reads DSGVTQTPKHLITATGQRVTLRCSPRSGDLSVYWYQQSLDQGLQFLIQYYNGEERAKGNILERFSAQQFPDLHSELNLSSLELGDSALYFCASSPDPGTSSVQYFGPGTRLTVT.

The gene calls are TRBV15 and TRBJ2-1; perhaps TRBD1 as D (6 bases). CDR3 length: 13 amino acids. Germline CDR1 LNHNV, CDR2 YYDKDF (reference sequence). V was pared by 3 bases and J by 5 bases, with 8 bases between. In DNA, the CDR3 is TGTGCCACCAGCAGTGGGGGCGACAATGAGCAGTTCTTC. This sequence encodes CATSSGGDNEQFF.

This chain connects TRBV29-1 to TRBJ1-1, with 7 nucleotides matching TRBD1. The CDR3 runs 15 residues. Trimming took 3 bases from V and 7 from J; bases not matched to a gene: 14. CDR1 is SQVTM, CDR2 ANQGSEA, per germline. The CDR3 region has the DNA TGCAGCGTTGATGGAAAGGGACAGATAGACGTTGAAGCTTTCTTT. Translation gives CSVDGKGQIDVEAFF.

The V and J genes are TRBV6-5 and TRBJ2-7, with 7 positions matching TRBD2. The CDR3 length is 15 residues. The V gene end was trimmed by 2 bases and the J gene end by 0 bases; junction bases not matched to a gene: 4. CDR1 and CDR2 (germline): MNHEY, SVGAGI. The CDR3 nucleotides are TGTGCCAGCAGTTACGGACTAGAGAGCTCCTACGAGCAGTACTTC. Its translation: CASSYGLESSYEQYF.

This clone has only one observation. The gene calls are TRBV27 and TRBJ1-1; a possible D gene is TRBD1 (5 bases). Germline lookup yields CDR1 MNHEY and CDR2 SMNVEV (reference sequence). V dropped 0 bases and J dropped 6 bases, with 8 bases sitting between them. The CDR3 spans 13 residues. The CDR3 nucleotides are TGTGCCAGCAGTTTATCAGGGGTCGCTGAAGCTTTCTTT. Translating gives CASSLSGVAEAFF.

The CDR3 spells CASSPGTGPETQYF. CDR3 DNA sequence: TGTGCCAGCTCACCAGGGACAGGGCCAGAGACCCAGTACTTC. The chain links TRBV18 to TRBJ2-5, with TRBD1 matching over 9 bases. Germline values: CDR1 KGHSH, CDR2 LQKENI. The CDR3 is made up of 14 amino acids. J lost 4 bases, V lost 2 bases, and 2 bases had no gene match.

Only one count was recorded for this clone. CDR3 protein: CASSLGGGNEKLFF. The CDR3, as DNA: TGTGCCAGCAGCTTGGGCGGGGGGAATGAAAAACTGTTTTTT. The J gene is TRBJ1-4, the V gene TRBV5-4; TRBD1 might be the D (5 bases). The V gene's germline CDR1 is SGHNT and CDR2 YYREEE (reference sequence). This CDR3 contains 14 residues. Trimming took 0 bases from V and 5 from J, leaving 8 bases between them.

This chain uses TRBV4-2 with TRBJ1-6; D ambiguous. There are 14 residues in the CDR3. Germline-derived CDR1 and CDR2 are LGHNA and YNFKEQ. Trimming left V 0 bases short and J 12 bases short, with 12 bases between. The CDR3 nucleotides are TGTGCCAGCAGCCAAGATAGCCCCAAAATACCCCTCCACTTT. It codes for CASSQDSPKIPLHF.

This chain joins TRBV5-8 and TRBJ1-2; D gene ambiguous. V was shortened by 6 bases and J by 6 bases, with 21 bases between the two germline ends. Per the germline V gene, CDR1 is SGHTS and CDR2 is YDEGEE. This CDR3 contains 15 residues. This chain's CDR3 is CASTRFSQTGNGYTF. Written as DNA, the CDR3 is TGTGCCAGCACCCGATTTAGTCAAACCGGGAATGGCTACACCTTC.